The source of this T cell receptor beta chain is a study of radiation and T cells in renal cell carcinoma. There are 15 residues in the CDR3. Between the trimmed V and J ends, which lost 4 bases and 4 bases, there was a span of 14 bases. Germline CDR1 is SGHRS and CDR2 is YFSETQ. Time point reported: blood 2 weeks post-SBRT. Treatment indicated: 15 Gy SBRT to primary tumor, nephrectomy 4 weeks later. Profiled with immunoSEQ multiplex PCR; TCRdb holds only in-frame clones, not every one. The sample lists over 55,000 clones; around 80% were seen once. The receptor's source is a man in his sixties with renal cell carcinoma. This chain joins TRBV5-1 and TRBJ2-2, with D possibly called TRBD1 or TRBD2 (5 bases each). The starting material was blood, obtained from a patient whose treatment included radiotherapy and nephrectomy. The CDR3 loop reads CASSGDESATGELFF. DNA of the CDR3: TGCGCCAGCAGCGGGGACGAAAGCGCCACCGGGGAGCTGTTTTTT.